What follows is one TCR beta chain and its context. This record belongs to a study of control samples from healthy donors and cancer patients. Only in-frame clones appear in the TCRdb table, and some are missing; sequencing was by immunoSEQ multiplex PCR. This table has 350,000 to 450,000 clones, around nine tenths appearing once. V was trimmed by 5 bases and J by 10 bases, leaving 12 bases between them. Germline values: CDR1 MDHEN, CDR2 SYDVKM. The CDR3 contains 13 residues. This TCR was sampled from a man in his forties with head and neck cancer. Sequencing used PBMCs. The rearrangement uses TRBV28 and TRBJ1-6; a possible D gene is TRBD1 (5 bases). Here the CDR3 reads CASSGGDRSPLHF. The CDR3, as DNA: TGTGCCAGCAGTGGGGGGGATCGGTCACCCCTCCACTTT.